This TCR beta chain was captured by sequencing in a study of radiation and T cells in renal cell carcinoma. Study summary: Nephrectomy followed 15 Gy stereotactic body radiation by 4 weeks.

The trim removed 3 bases at V and 5 bases at J, leaving 6 bases unmatched. CDR3 length: 15 residues. Looked up from germline, CDR1 is SGHNT and CDR2 is YYREEE (reference sequence). Generated by immunoSEQ multiplex PCR, the TCRdb table keeps only in-frame clones and is missing some. The sample carries 120,000 or so clones, about 88% recorded once. Study-wide findings and caveats: Pretreatment tumor biopsies were lacking, so baseline clonotypes are unknown.

This clone was seen once. What it binds is unknown. Documented time point: blood 2 weeks post-SBRT. Treatment reported: 15 Gy SBRT to primary tumor, nephrectomy 4 weeks later. Serial blood draws occurred at baseline and 2 and 4 weeks post-SBRT. The tumor was a clear cell renal cell carcinoma. The chain joins TRBV5-4 to TRBJ1-1, with 11 bases identical to TRBD1. The sequence was obtained from a woman aged 70-85 years with renal cell carcinoma. The source material was blood, sampled from a patient whose treatment included radiotherapy and nephrectomy. CDR3 sequence (DNA): TGTGCCAGCAGCTACCGGACAGGGGGCGGGACTGAAGCTTTCTTT. Translation gives CASSYRTGGGTEAFF. Complete variable domain (other parts from reference TRBV5-4 and TRBJ1-1): ETGVTQSPTHLIKTRGQQVTLRCSSQSGHNTVSWYQQALGQGPQFIFQYYREEENGRGNFPPRFSGLQFPNYSSELNVNALELDDSALYLCASSYRTGGGTEAFFGQGTRLTVV.